The 26 T cell receptor beta chains below all came from one sample that was sequenced in a study of tumor-infiltrating lymphocytes in primary liver carcinoma. Production of TCR beta cDNA used around 500 ng total RNA together with a constant-region primer. Slightly modified ARM-PCR served as the procedure for the TCR beta libraries. These libraries came from three rounds of nested multiplex PCR. The first two PCR rounds, nine to ten cycles each, used TRBV1-TRBV30 forward primers and a C-beta reverse primer. MiXCR, applied by TCRdb to the multiplex PCR reads, yields one record per CDR3 protein. The sample yields some 51,000 distinct CDR3 sequences, about 80% seen once. RNA and DNA were co-extracted from around 18-30 mg of unsorted bulk tissue. The sample comprised liver tumor tissue from sampling region 3. Subset here: tumor region T3, left-lateral pole. These receptors all stem from a man aged 40-55 years with primary liver carcinoma and hepatitis B virus infection.

To note about this clonotype: One end of the junction is discordant with germline, which a read error may explain. V gene TRBV10-3 combines with J gene TRBJ2-1; D gene ambiguous. This CDR3 contains 12 residues. CDR1 and CDR2 (germline): ENHRY, SYGVKD. The CDR3 DNA follows: TGTGTCATCAGTGAGTTGGGCGATGAGCAATTCTTC. Translated, it gives CVISELGDEQFF.

The V gene is TRBV6-6, the J gene TRBJ1-2; D not resolved. This CDR3 region has 14 residues. Germline V lookup: CDR1 MNHNY, CDR2 SVGAGI (reference sequence). Between the trimmed V and J ends, which lost 6 bases and 8 bases, there was a span of 19 bases. The CDR3 here is CASSQKERTGGYTF. For the CDR3, the DNA is TGTGCCAGCAGCCAGAAGGAAAGGACTGGCGGCTACACCTTC.

This clonotype was recorded once. The V and J genes are TRBV4-1 and TRBJ2-5; possible D gene TRBD1, 5 bases. The CDR3 is 14 residues long. With 7 bases removed from V and 3 bases from J, the gap between germline ends came to 15 bases. CDR1 and CDR2 (germline): MGHRA, YSYEKL. CDR3 region: CASNQEVREETQYF. The DNA for the CDR3 is TGCGCCAGCAACCAGGAAGTCAGGGAAGAGACCCAGTACTTC.

In regard to this clonotype: One end of the junction varies from germline; a read error may be responsible. The CDR3 bases are TGTGCCAGCAGTTTAAGGGGTAGGCCCTTCTATGACTACACCTTC. Its translation: CASSLRGRPFYDYTF. The V and J genes are TRBV12-3 or TRBV12-4 and TRBJ1-2; a possible D gene is TRBD1 (5 bases). The CDR3 is 15 amino acids.

The rearrangement uses TRBV6-6 and TRBJ2-7; the match to TRBD1 covers 9 bases. The CDR3 totals 15 residues. J lost 1 base, V lost 9 bases, and 10 bases had no gene match. The V gene's germline CDR1 is MNHNY and CDR2 SVGAGI (reference sequence). CDR3 residues: CASRNRGTGSYEQYF. CDR3 in DNA: TGTGCCAGTAGGAATCGCGGGACAGGGTCCTACGAGCAGTACTTC.

Points on this clonotype: This may stem from a read error, because a much larger clone lies one nucleotide away. The chain couples TRBV29-1 to TRBJ2-7; tentatively, D is TRBD2 (6 bases). This CDR3 is built from 13 residues. The germline CDR1 and CDR2 sequences are SQVTM and ANQGSEA. Trimming removed 5 bases from V and 3 bases from J, with 14 bases in between. This CDR3 reads CSVRNHGGYEQYF. The CDR3 bases are TGCAGCGTTAGGAACCACGGGGGCTACGAGCAGTACTTC.

With regard to this clonotype: One end of the junction is discordant with germline, which a read error may explain. The genes are TRBV6-5 and TRBJ2-2, with TRBD2 as a possible D gene (7 bases). Germline assignment: CDR1 MNHEY and CDR2 SVGAGI. The CDR3 has 16 residues. The CDR3 nucleotides are TGTGCCAGCAGCACCCCGGTGGGGAGGGGGGCCGGAGAGCTGTTTTTT. This gives the protein CASSTPVGRGAGELFF.

Concerning this clonotype itself: The junction shows a germline mismatch at one end, possibly a read error. The chain joins TRBV5-1 to TRBJ2-3; 11 bases are shared with TRBD2. This CDR3 comprises 15 residues. Looked up from germline, CDR1 is SGHRS and CDR2 is YFSETQ. CDR3 DNA: TGCGCCGGCAGCTTACTAGCGGGAGTCACAGATACGCAGTATTTT. Translated: CAGSLLAGVTDTQYF. The whole variable domain, filled in from reference TRBV5-1 and TRBJ2-3, reads KAGVTQTPRYLIKTRGQQVTLSCSPISGHRSVSWYQQTPGQGLQFLFEYFSETQRNKGNFPGRFSGRQFSNSRSEMNVSTLELGDSALYLCAGSLLAGVTDTQYFGPGTRLTVL.

In this sample, this clonotype turned up a few times. V usage is TRBV12-3 or TRBV12-4 and J usage is TRBJ1-1; weak D call: TRBD1 (5 bases). The CDR3 loop spans 13 amino acids. Trimming stripped 6 bases from V and 5 bases from J, with 13 bases between. Here the CDR3 DNA reads TGTGCCAGCAGCCAGGGAAGGACAACTGAAGCTTTCTTT. Translated: CASSQGRTTEAFF.

The CDR3 coding sequence is TGTGCCAGCAGCTCCCAACGAGGGTGGGACATTCAGTACTTC. Its protein is CASSSQRGWDIQYF. The J gene is TRBJ2-4, the V gene TRBV11-2; perhaps TRBD2 as D (5 bases). Trimming cost V 4 bases and J 8 bases, with 15 bases left between them. The CDR3 loop spans 14 amino acids. The germline gives CDR1 SGHAT, CDR2 FQNNGV.

V gene TRBV7-3 combines with J gene TRBJ2-5; the D gene is possibly TRBD1 (5 bases). Trimming removed 4 bases at V and 5 bases at J, with 17 bases between. The CDR3 contains 15 residues. Per germline, CDR1 SGHTA and CDR2 FQGTGA. For the CDR3, the DNA is TGTGCCAGCAGCTCCGAAGGGGCGCCGTATGAGACCCAGTACTTC. Its translation is CASSSEGAPYETQYF.

With regard to this clonotype: This may be a read error: a much more frequent sequence differs by one nucleotide. This chain uses TRBV7-9 with TRBJ2-1; TRBD1 agrees at 8 bases. Germline V gene data show CDR1 as SEHNR and CDR2 as FQNEAQ (reference sequence). After removal of 2 bases from V and 8 bases from J, the junction contained 11 bases not matched to a gene. The CDR3 contains 16 residues. CDR3: CASSLPSWTGFYEQFF. CDR3 nucleotide sequence: TGTGCCAGCAGCTTACCCTCCTGGACAGGGTTTTATGAGCAGTTCTTC.

This clonotype was seen ten or more times. The genes are TRBV7-8 and TRBJ1-5; TRBD1 agrees at 8 bases. This CDR3 region has 15 residues. CDR1 is SGHVS and CDR2 is FQNEAQ in the germline V gene. Trimming removed 3 bases from V and 2 bases from J; junction bases left unmatched: 3. Here the CDR3 reads CASSLTGARNQPQHF. The CDR3 DNA is TGTGCCAGCAGCTTGACAGGGGCCCGCAATCAGCCCCAGCATTTT.

This clonotype came up many times. The chain couples TRBV28 to TRBJ2-3, with D perhaps TRBD1 or TRBD2 (5 bases each). The CDR3 is 15 residues long. Germline-derived CDR1 and CDR2 are MDHEN and SYDVKM. V shed 2 bases and J shed 1 base, with 10 bases lying between them. The CDR3 nucleotides read TGTGCCAGCAGTTTAGTTGGGGGTCGCACAGATACGCAGTATTTT. It yields the protein CASSLVGGRTDTQYF.

About this clonotype: Without the conserved terminal phenylalanine or tryptophan, this CDR3 likely stems from a read error. V and J are TRBV4-1 and TRBJ2-1; 8 bases are a match to TRBD2. The length of the CDR3 is 16 residues. Germline CDR1 and CDR2: MGHRA and YSYEKL. The CDR3 reads CASSQGPREGRGEQFS. The CDR3 region has the DNA TGCGCTAGCAGCCAAGGTCCCCGGGAGGGCCGAGGTGAGCAGTTCTCC.

V is TRBV20-1 and J is TRBJ2-1; perhaps TRBD2 as D (7 bases). The ends were cut back, 2 bases at V and 9 bases at J, with 23 bases in the middle. This CDR3 region has 16 residues. The germline gives CDR1 DFQATT, CDR2 SNEGSKA (reference sequence). The chain's CDR3 is CSARPVDSGMATEQFF. The DNA for the CDR3 is TGCAGTGCTAGACCTGTGGACAGCGGGATGGCCACTGAGCAGTTCTTC.

This clonotype was seen a handful of times. The junction does not match germline at one end; this may be a read error. The V call is TRBV6-5, the J call TRBJ1-5; D is unresolved. Germline-derived CDR1 and CDR2 are MNHEY and SVGAGI. This CDR3 region has 14 residues. The CDR3 DNA follows: TGTGCCAGCAGTTACAGGTCTGGTAATCAGCCCCGGCATTTT. It yields the protein CASSYRSGNQPRHF.

About this clonotype: At one end, the junction sequence differs from germline, possibly due to a read error. This rearrangement joins TRBV11-2 to TRBJ2-7; D gene uncertain. The germline CDR1 and CDR2 sequences are SGHAT and FQNNGV. The CDR3 totals 14 residues. In nucleotides, the CDR3 is TGTGACAGCAGCTTAGTACCCCTCTCCTACGAGCAATACTTC. It encodes CDSSLVPLSYEQYF. Together with reference TRBV11-2 and TRBJ2-7, the CDR3 gives the full variable domain: EAGVAQSPRYKIIEKRQSVAFWCNPISGHATLYWYQQILGQGPKLLIQFQNNGVVDDSQLPKDRFSAERLKGVDSTLKIQPAKLEDSAVYLCDSSLVPLSYEQYFGPGTRLTVT.

The table lists this clonotype with many counts. V is TRBV7-9 and J is TRBJ2-5; 8 bases are shared with TRBD1. Germline CDR1 reads SEHNR; CDR2 reads FQNEAQ (reference sequence). The length of the CDR3 is 12 residues. V was pared by 5 bases and J by 5 bases, with 1 base of the junction left unmatched. CDR3 in DNA: TGTGCCAGCAGCAGGGACAGGGAGACCCAGTACTTC. It yields the protein CASSRDRETQYF.

Comments on this clonotype: A read error may account for a junction end that differs from germline. CDR3 coding DNA: TGTGCCAGTAGCTCCCCGACAACAGCTGTCAATGAGCATTTCTTC. Translated: CASSSPTTAVNEHFF. J is TRBJ2-1 and V is TRBV11-1; D unclear. The germline gives CDR1 SGHAT, CDR2 FQDESV (reference sequence). The CDR3 length is 15 residues.

Concerning this clonotype itself: One junction end disagrees with the germline gene, perhaps due to a read error. The rearrangement links TRBV11-2 to TRBJ2-3, with D possibly being TRBD2 (7 bases). This CDR3 has 16 amino acids. The V gene's germline CDR1 is SGHAT and CDR2 FQNNGV. The CDR3 region has the DNA TGTGTCAGCAGCCCGTCCGGGGGGCGGGGCACAGATACGCAGTATTTT. This translates into CVSSPSGGRGTDTQYF. Full variable domain (outside the CDR3, taken from reference TRBV11-2 and TRBJ2-3): EAGVAQSPRYKIIEKRQSVAFWCNPISGHATLYWYQQILGQGPKLLIQFQNNGVVDDSQLPKDRFSAERLKGVDSTLKIQPAKLEDSAVYLCVSSPSGGRGTDTQYFGPGTRLTVL.

In the case of this clonotype: A read error may be the cause here, since a much bigger clone is one base away. Since the CDR3 does not end with the conserved phenylalanine or tryptophan, this likely comes from a read error. The chain recombines TRBV28 with TRBJ1-6, with TRBD1 as a possible D gene (5 bases). The germline gives CDR1 MDHEN, CDR2 SYDVKM. This CDR3 has 13 residues. With 8 bases removed from V and 4 bases from J, the gap between germline ends came to 9 bases. CDR3 loop: CASEGSYNSPLHS. CDR3 DNA: TGTGCCAGCGAGGGGTCTTATAATTCACCCCTCCACTCT.

Turning to this clonotype: The CDR3 does not close with the conserved phenylalanine or tryptophan, likely indicating a read error. The V call is TRBV29-1, the J call TRBJ2-7; TRBD1 agrees at 7 bases. The CDR3 is 15 residues long. Per the germline V gene, CDR1 is SQVTM and CDR2 is ANQGSEA. V was pared by 3 bases and J by 7 bases, with 15 bases of the junction left unmatched. DNA for the CDR3: TGCAGCGTTGAGGGGCAGGGGGTTATCCAGAAGGAGCAGTACTTA. Amino acid sequence: CSVEGQGVIQKEQYL.

Details on this clonotype: An end of the junction does not agree with germline; a read error may underlie this. V and J are TRBV4-2 and TRBJ2-2, with TRBD2 matching 12 bases. This CDR3 is 15 amino acids long. The V gene's germline CDR1 is LGHNA and CDR2 YNFKEQ. Written as DNA, the CDR3 is TGTGTCAGCAGCCAAGAGACTAGCGGGAGTAGGGAGCTGTTTTTT. The encoded protein is CVSSQETSGSRELFF.

The rearrangement uses TRBV6-5 and TRBJ2-2; no clear D gene. Germline V gene data show CDR1 as MNHEY and CDR2 as SVGAGI. The ends were cut back, 2 bases at V and 10 bases at J, with 17 bases in the middle. The CDR3 consists of 15 residues. In DNA form, the CDR3 reads TGTGCCAGCAGTTACGCAGTGGATGGCAACGTGGAGCTGTTTTTT. Translated, it gives CASSYAVDGNVELFF.

In the case of this clonotype: The junction and the germline gene differ at one end; a read error may be behind it. This chain's CDR3 is CASRGKTSGSLEIQYF. DNA for the CDR3: TGTGCCAGCCGTGGCAAGACTAGCGGGAGTTTAGAGATCCAGTACTTC. The rearrangement uses TRBV6-6 and TRBJ2-5, with 12 positions matching TRBD2. Germline CDR1 is MNHNY and CDR2 is SVGAGI (reference sequence). The CDR3 runs 16 residues.